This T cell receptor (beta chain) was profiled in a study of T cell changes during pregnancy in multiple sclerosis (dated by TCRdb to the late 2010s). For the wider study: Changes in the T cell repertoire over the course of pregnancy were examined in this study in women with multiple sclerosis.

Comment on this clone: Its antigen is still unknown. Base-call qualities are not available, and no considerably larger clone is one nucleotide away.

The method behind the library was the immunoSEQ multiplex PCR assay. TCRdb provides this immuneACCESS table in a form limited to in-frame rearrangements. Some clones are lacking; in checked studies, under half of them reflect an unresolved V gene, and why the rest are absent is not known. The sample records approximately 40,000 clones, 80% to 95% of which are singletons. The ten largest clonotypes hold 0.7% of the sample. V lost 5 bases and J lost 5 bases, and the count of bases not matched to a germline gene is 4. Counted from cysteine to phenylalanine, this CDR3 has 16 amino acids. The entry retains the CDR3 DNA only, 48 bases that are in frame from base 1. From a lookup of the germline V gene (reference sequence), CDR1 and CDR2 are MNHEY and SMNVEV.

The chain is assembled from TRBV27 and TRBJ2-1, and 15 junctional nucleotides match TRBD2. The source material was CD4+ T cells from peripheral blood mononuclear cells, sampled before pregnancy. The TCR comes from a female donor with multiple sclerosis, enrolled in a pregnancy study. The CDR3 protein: CASSRGLAGGDNEQFF. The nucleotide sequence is TGTGCCAGCAGTCGGGGACTAGCGGGAGGTGACAATGAGCAGTTCTTC.